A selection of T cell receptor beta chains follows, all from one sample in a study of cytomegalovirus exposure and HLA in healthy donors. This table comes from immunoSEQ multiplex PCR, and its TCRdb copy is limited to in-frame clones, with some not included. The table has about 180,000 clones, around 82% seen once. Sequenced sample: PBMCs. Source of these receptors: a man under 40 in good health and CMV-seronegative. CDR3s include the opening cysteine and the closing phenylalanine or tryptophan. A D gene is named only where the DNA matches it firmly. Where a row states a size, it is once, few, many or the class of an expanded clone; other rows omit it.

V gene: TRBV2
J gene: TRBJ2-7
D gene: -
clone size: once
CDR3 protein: CASSEQGSSYEQYF
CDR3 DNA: TGTGCCAGCAGTGAACAGGGTAGCTCCTACGAGCAGTACTTC

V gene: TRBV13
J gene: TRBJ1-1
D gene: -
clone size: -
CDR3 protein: CASSLITGTEAFF
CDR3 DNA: TGTGCCAGCAGCTTAATTACAGGCACTGAAGCTTTCTTT

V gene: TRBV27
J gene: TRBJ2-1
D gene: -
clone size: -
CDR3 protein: CASSFRGSYNEQFF
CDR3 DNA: TGTGCCAGCAGTTTCCGGGGGTCCTACAATGAGCAGTTCTTC

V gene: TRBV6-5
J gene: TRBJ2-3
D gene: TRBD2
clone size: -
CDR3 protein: CASSYRLAGDKDTQYF
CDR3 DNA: TGTGCCAGCAGTTACAGGCTAGCGGGAGACAAGGATACGCAGTATTTT

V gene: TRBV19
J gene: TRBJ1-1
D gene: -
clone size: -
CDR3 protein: CASSPPGHRNTEAFF
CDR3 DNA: TGTGCCAGTAGTCCCCCGGGACACCGGAACACTGAAGCTTTCTTT

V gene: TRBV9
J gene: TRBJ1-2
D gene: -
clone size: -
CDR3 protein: CASSVGQGISNYGYTF
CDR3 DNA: TGTGCCAGCAGCGTGGGCCAGGGGATTTCTAACTATGGCTACACCTTC

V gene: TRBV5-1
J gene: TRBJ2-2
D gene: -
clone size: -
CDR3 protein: CASSPGGANTGELFF
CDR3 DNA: TGCGCCAGCAGCCCGGGCGGGGCAAACACCGGGGAGCTGTTTTTT

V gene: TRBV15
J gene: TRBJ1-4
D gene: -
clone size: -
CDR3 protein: CATSVGRQNEKLFF
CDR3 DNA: TGTGCCACCAGCGTAGGGAGGCAAAATGAAAAACTGTTTTTT

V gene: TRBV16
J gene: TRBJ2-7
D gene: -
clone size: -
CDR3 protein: CASSQEASSYEQYF
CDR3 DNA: TGTGCCAGCAGCCAAGAGGCCAGCAGCTACGAGCAGTACTTC

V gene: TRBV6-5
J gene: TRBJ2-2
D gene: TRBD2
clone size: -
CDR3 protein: CASSYSAGGLGGELFF
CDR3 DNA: TGTGCCAGCAGTTACTCCGCGGGGGGGTTAGGCGGGGAGCTGTTTTTT

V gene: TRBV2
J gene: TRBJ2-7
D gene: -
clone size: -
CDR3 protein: CASTEGTTASYEQYF
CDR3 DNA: TGTGCCAGCACCGAGGGAACCACAGCGTCCTACGAGCAGTACTTC

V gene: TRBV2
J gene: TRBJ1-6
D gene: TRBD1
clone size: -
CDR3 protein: CASSEVQGAKNSPLHF
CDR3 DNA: TGTGCCAGCAGTGAAGTACAGGGGGCGAAGAATTCACCCCTCCACTTT

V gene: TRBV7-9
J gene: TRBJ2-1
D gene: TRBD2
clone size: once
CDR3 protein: CASSALAGYDNEQFF
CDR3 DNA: TGTGCCAGCAGCGCACTAGCGGGGTATGACAATGAGCAGTTCTTC

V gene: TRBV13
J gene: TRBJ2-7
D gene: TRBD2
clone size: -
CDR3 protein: CASSLRTSANSYEQYF
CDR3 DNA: TGTGCCAGCAGCTTGAGGACTAGCGCGAACTCCTACGAGCAGTACTTC

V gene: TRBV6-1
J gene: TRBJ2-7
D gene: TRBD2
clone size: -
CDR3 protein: CASRGGFTYEQYF
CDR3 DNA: TGTGCCAGCAGGGGAGGGTTTACCTACGAGCAGTACTTC

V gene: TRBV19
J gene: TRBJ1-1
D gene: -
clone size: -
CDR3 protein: CASSIGLASRDTEAFF
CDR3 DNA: TGTGCCAGTAGTATTGGATTGGCTTCCAGGGACACTGAAGCTTTCTTT

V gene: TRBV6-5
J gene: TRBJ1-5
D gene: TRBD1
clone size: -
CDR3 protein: CASSVAGGQPQHF
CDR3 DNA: TGTGCCAGCAGTGTAGCAGGGGGTCAGCCCCAGCATTTT

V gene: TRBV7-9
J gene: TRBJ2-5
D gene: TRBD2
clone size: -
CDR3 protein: CASSSSGGAWETQYF
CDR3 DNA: TGTGCCAGCAGCTCTAGCGGGGGGGCCTGGGAGACCCAGTACTTC

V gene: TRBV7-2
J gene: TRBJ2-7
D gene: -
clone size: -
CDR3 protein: CASSPSVGGTYEQYF
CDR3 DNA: TGTGCCAGCAGCCCCTCCGTGGGGGGTACCTACGAGCAGTACTTC

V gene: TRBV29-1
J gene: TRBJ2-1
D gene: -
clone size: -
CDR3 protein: CSVDLVRNEQFF
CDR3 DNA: TGCAGCGTTGATCTTGTCCGCAATGAGCAGTTCTTC

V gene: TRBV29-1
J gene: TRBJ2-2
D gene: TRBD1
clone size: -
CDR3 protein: CSVGTGTAGELFF
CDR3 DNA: TGCAGCGTTGGGACAGGGACGGCTGGGGAGCTGTTTTTT

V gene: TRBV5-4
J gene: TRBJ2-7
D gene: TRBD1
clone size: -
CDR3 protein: CASSLTYGQGNYEQYF
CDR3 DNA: TGTGCCAGCAGCTTGACTTACGGACAGGGGAACTACGAGCAGTACTTC

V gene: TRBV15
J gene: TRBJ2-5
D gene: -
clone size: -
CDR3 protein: CATSLDGPGEQYF
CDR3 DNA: TGTGCCACCAGCCTCGATGGCCCGGGGGAGCAGTACTTC

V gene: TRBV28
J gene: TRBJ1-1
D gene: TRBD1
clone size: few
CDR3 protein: CASSHLTGRENTEAFF
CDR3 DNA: TGTGCCAGCAGTCACCTGACAGGGCGGGAGAACACTGAAGCTTTCTTT

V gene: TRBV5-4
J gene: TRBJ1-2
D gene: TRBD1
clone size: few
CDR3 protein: CASSLENGQGYGYTF
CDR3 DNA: TGTGCCAGCAGCTTGGAAAACGGACAGGGCTATGGCTACACCTTC

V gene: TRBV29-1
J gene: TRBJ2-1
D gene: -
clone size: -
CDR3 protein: CSVVKFAGAHNEQFF
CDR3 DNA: TGCAGCGTTGTAAAGTTTGCGGGGGCCCACAATGAGCAGTTCTTC

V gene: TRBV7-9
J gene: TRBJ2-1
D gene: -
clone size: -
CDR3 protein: CASSLGRGSDNEQFF
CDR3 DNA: TGTGCCAGCAGCTTAGGCAGGGGATCGGACAATGAGCAGTTCTTC

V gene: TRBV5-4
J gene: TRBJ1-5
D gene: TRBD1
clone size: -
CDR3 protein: CASSSDRDNQPQHF
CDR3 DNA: TGTGCCAGCAGCTCGGACAGGGACAATCAGCCCCAGCATTTT

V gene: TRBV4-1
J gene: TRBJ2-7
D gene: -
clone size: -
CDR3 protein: CASSQEGGHEQYF
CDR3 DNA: TGCGCCAGCAGCCAAGAGGGGGGGCACGAGCAGTACTTC

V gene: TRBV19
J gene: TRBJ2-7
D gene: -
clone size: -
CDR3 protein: CASSPALAFDEQYF
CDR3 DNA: TGTGCCAGTAGTCCCGCCCTAGCGTTCGACGAGCAGTACTTC

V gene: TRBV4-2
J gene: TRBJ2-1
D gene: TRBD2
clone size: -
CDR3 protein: CASSLLATPIGNEQFF
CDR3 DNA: TGTGCCAGCAGCCTACTAGCGACGCCCATCGGAAATGAGCAGTTCTTC

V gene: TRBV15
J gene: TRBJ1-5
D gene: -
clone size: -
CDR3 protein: CATSRDPDRSNQPQHF
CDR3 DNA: TGTGCCACCAGCAGAGACCCAGACAGGAGCAATCAGCCCCAGCATTTT

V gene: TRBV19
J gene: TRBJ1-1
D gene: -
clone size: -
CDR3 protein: CASSIHGKLNTEAFF
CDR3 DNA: TGTGCCAGTAGTATCCACGGGAAACTGAACACTGAAGCTTTCTTT

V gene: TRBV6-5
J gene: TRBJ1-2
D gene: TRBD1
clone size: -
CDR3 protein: CASSYLQGDGYTF
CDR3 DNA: TGTGCCAGCAGTTACTTACAGGGGGATGGCTACACCTTC

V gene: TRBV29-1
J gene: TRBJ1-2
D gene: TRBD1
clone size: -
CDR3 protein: CSVEDLGQGGGYTF
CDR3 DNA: TGCAGCGTTGAAGATCTAGGACAGGGGGGTGGCTACACCTTC

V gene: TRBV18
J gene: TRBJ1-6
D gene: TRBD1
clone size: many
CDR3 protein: CASSPPTGVNSPLHF
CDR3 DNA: TGTGCCAGCTCACCACCGACAGGGGTTAATTCACCCCTCCACTTT

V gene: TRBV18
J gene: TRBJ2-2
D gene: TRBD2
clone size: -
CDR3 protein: CASSPRMTSGGEANTGELFF
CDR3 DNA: TGTGCCAGCTCACCTCGTATGACTAGCGGGGGCGAAGCGAACACCGGGGAGCTGTTTTTT

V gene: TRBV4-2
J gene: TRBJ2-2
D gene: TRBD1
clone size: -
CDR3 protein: CASSQSLRQGITGELFF
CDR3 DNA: TGTGCCAGCAGCCAAAGCCTGCGACAGGGAATTACCGGGGAGCTGTTTTTT

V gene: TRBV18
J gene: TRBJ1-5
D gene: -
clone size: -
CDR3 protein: CASSPGAGQPQHF
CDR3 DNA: TGTGCCAGCTCTCCAGGGGCCGGTCAGCCCCAGCATTTT

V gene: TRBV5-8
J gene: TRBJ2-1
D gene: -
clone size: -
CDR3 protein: CASSSLNEQFF
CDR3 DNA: TGTGCCAGCAGCTCCCTGAATGAGCAGTTCTTC

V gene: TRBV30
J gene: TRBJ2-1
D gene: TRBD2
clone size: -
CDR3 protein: CAWSVRGDEQFF
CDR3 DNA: TGTGCCTGGAGTGTACGGGGGGATGAGCAGTTCTTC

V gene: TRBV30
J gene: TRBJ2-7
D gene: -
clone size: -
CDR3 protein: CAWQEVTRYEQYF
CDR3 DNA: TGTGCCTGGCAAGAGGTAACTAGATACGAGCAGTACTTC

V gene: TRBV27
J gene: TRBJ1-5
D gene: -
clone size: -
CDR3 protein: CASSPREFLQPQHF
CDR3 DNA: TGTGCCAGCAGTCCACGGGAGTTTCTTCAGCCCCAGCATTTT

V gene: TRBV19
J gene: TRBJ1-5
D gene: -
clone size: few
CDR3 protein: CASSTEQGQVYQPQHF
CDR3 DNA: TGTGCCAGTAGTACCGAACAGGGTCAAGTCTATCAGCCCCAGCATTTT

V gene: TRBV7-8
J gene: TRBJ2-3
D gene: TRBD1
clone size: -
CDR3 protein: CASSLMGQVFVTDTQYF
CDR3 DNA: TGTGCCAGCAGCTTAATGGGACAGGTATTCGTCACAGATACGCAGTATTTT

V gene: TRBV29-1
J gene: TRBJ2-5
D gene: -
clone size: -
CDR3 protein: CSVADSGGTQYF
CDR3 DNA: TGCAGCGTTGCGGACTCGGGTGGGACCCAGTACTTC

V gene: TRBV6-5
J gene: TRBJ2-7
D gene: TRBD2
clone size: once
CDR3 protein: CASRFLSREGREQYF
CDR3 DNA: TGTGCCAGCAGGTTTCTCTCGCGGGAGGGCCGGGAGCAGTACTTC